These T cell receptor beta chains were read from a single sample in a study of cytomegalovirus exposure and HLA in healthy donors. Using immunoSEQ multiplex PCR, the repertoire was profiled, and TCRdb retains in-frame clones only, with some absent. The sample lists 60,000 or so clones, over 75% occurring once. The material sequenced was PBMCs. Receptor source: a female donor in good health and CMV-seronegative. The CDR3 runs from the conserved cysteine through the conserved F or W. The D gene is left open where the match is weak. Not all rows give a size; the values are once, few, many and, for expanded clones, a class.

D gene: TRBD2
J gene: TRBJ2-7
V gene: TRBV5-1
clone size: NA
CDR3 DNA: TGCGCCAGCAGCTTTCTAGCGGGGGCTACCTACGAGCAGTACTTC
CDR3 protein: CASSFLAGATYEQYF

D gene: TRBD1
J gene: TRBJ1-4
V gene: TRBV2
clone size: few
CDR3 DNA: TGTGCCTGTCAGGGGGCGCGACTTGGCCGTGAAAAACTGTTTTTT
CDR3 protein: CACQGARLGREKLFF

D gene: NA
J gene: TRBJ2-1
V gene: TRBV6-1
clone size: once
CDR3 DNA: TGTGCCAGCAGTGAACTTGACAGTCTGCCCTACAATGAGCAGTTCTTC
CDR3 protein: CASSELDSLPYNEQFF

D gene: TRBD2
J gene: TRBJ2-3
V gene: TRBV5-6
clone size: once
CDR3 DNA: TGTGCCAGCAGCTTGGGCGGGGGGGGTGCAGATACGCAGTATTTT
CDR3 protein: CASSLGGGGADTQYF

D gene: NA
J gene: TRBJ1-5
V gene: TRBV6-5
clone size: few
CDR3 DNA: TGTGCCAGCAGGGCCTCCGGGGTGTCCAATCAGCCCCAGCATTTT
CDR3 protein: CASRASGVSNQPQHF

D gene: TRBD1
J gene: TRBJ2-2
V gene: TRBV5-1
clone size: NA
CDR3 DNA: TGCGCCAGCAGCCCGGGACAGGGGGTGATCTTTAACACCGGGGAGCTGTTTTTT
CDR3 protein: CASSPGQGVIFNTGELFF

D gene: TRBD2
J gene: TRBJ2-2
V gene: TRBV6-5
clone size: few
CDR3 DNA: TGTGCCAGCAGTTACGGCTCCGGGGGGTTCGGGGAGCTGTTTTTT
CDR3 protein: CASSYGSGGFGELFF

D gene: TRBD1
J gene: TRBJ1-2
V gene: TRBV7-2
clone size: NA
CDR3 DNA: TGTGCCAGCAGCCCGGGACAGGGGCCTATAAGGGGCTACACCTTC
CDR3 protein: CASSPGQGPIRGYTF

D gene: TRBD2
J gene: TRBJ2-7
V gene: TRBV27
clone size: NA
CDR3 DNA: TGTGCCAGCAGTCCTACCAGGACTAGCGGCTACGAGCAGTACTTC
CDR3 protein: CASSPTRTSGYEQYF

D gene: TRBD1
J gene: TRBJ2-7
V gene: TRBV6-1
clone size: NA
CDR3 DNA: TGTGCCAGCAGTGAACGGACAGGGAGCTCCTACGAGCAGTACTTC
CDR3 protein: CASSERTGSSYEQYF

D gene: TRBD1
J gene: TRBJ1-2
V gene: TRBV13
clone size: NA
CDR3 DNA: TGTGCCAGCAGCGAAGGGACAGGGACTTATGGCTACACCTTC
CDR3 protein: CASSEGTGTYGYTF

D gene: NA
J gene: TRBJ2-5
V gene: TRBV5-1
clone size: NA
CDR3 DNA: TGCGCCAGCAGCTTAAGCGGGCCCACACAAGAGACCCAGTACTTC
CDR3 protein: CASSLSGPTQETQYF

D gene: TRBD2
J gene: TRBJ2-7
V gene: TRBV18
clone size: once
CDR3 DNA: TGTGCCAGCTCACCACCGTCCCGCGGGAGCACCTACGAGCAGTACTTC
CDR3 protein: CASSPPSRGSTYEQYF

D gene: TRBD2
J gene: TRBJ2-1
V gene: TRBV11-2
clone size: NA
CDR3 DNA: TGTGCCAGCAGCTTCCTAGCGGGTGGTGAGCAGTTCTTC
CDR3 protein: CASSFLAGGEQFF

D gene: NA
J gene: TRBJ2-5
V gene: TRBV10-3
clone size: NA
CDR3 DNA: TGTGCCATCCCGAGGGGGGCGGGGGCGCAACAAGAGACCCAGTACTTC
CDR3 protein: CAIPRGAGAQQETQYF

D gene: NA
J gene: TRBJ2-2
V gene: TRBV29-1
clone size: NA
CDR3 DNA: TGCAGCGCCGGGACACCTTCCGGGGAGCTGTTTTTT
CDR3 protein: CSAGTPSGELFF

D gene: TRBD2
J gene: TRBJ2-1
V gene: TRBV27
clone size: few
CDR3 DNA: TGTGCCAGCAGTTTAAGGATGATAGCGGGAGGTCTCAGTATCAATGAGCAGTTCTTC
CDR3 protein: CASSLRMIAGGLSINEQFF

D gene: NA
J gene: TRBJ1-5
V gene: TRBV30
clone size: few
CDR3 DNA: TGTGCCCTAGTAACAGGTCTCGTCGACAATCAGCCCCAGCATTTT
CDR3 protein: CALVTGLVDNQPQHF

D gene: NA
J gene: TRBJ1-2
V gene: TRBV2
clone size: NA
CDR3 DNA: TGTGCCAGCACCGAACAGGCCCAGAACTATGGCTACACCTTC
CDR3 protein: CASTEQAQNYGYTF

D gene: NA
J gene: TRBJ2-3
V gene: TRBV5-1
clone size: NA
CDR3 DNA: TGCGCCAGCAGCTTGGAGAGGGGGGGGCCAGGATATCGCACAGATACGCAGTATTTT
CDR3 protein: CASSLERGGPGYRTDTQYF

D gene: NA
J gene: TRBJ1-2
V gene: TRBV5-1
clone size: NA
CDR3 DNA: TGCGCCAGCAGCCAGACAGCTAACTATGGCTACACCTTC
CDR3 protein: CASSQTANYGYTF

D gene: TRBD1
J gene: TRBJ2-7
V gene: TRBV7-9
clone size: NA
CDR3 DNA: TGTGCCAGCAGCTTAGGGGAGGACAGGGGTAACACCTACGAGCAGTACTTC
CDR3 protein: CASSLGEDRGNTYEQYF

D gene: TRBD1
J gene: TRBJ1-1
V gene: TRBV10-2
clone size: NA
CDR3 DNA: TGCGCCAGCAGTCCAGGGGGGCTGAACACTGAAGCTTTCTTT
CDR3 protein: CASSPGGLNTEAFF

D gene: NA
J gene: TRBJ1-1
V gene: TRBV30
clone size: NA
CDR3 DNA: TGTGCCTGGAGCCGAACAGAGAACACTGAAGCTTTCTTT
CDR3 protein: CAWSRTENTEAFF

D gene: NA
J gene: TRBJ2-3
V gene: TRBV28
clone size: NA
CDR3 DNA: TGTGCCAGCAGTTCCCCAGCCGGGGGAAAAGATACGCAGTATTTT
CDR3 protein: CASSSPAGGKDTQYF

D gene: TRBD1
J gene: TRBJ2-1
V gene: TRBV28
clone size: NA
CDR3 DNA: TGTGCCAGCAGTTTAAAGGGACAGTACAATGAGCAGTTCTTC
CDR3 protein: CASSLKGQYNEQFF

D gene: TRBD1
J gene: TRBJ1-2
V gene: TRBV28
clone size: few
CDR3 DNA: TGTGCCAGCAGATATGGGACAGGGGAGGCCTATGGCTACACCTTC
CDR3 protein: CASRYGTGEAYGYTF

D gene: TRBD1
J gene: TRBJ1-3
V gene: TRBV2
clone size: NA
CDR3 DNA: TGTGCCAGCAGGGAGGACAGGGGAGGCGGAAACACCATATATTTT
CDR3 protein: CASREDRGGGNTIYF

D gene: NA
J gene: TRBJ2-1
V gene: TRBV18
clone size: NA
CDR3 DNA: TGTGCCAGCTCGCTGGACAAACGCTCCTACAATGAGCAGTTCTTC
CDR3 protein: CASSLDKRSYNEQFF

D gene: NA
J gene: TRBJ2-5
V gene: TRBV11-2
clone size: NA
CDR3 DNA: TGTGCCAGCAGCTTGCAGGGGCAGGGAGAGACCCAGTACTTC
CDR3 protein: CASSLQGQGETQYF

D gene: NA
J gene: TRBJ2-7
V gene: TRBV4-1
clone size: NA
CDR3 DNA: TGCGCCAGCAGCCGACAACCGCGGCTAGCAGCCTCCTACGAGCAGTACTTC
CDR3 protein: CASSRQPRLAASYEQYF

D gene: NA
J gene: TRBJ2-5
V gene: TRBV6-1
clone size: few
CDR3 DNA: TGTGCCAGCAGTGAATTAGACAAAGAGACCCAGTACTTC
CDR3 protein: CASSELDKETQYF

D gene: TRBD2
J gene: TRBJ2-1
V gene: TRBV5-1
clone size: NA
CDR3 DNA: TGCGCCAGCAGCACCGCGCCGGGACTAGCAGGAGACGAGCAGTTCTTC
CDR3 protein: CASSTAPGLAGDEQFF

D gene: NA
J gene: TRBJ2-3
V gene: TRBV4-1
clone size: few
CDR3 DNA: TGCGCCAGCAGCCAAGGTGACGGGACTGGGACTAGCACAGATACGCAGTATTTT
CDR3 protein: CASSQGDGTGTSTDTQYF

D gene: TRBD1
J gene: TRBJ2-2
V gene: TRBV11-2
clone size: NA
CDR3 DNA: TGTGCCAGCAGGACACCGGGACAGGGAGACACCGGGGAGCTGTTTTTT
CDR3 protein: CASRTPGQGDTGELFF

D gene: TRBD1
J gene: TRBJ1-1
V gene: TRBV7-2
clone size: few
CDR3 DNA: TGTGCCAGCAGCCCACAGGGGTACACTGAAGCTTTCTTT
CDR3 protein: CASSPQGYTEAFF

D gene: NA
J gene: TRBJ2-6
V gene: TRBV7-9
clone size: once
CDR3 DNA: TGTTCCAGCAGCCTCAGGGTCGGTGGGGCCAACGTCCTGACTTTC
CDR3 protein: CSSSLRVGGANVLTF

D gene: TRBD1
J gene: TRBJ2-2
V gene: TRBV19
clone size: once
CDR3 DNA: TGTGCCAGTAGGATGAGGACAGGTCCCGGGTTCGGGGAGCTGTTTTTT
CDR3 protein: CASRMRTGPGFGELFF

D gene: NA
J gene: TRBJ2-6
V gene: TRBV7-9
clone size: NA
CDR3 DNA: TGTGCCAGCAGCTTCGAGTTATCTGGGGCCAACGTCCTGACTTTC
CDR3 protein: CASSFELSGANVLTF

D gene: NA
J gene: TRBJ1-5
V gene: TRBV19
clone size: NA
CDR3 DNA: TGTGCCAGTAGGATAACCCAGGTTTATAGCAATCAGCCCCAGCATTTT
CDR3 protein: CASRITQVYSNQPQHF

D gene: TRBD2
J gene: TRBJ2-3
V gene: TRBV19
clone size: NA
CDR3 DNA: TGTGCCAGTAGTATCGGGACTAGCGTTGCAGATACGCAGTATTTT
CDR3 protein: CASSIGTSVADTQYF

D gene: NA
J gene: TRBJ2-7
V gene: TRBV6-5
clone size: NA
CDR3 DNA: TGTGCCAGCAGTTACTCGCTCGGAGAGGGCTACGAGCAGTACTTC
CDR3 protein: CASSYSLGEGYEQYF

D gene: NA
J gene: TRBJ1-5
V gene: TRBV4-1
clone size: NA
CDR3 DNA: TGCGCCAGCAGCCAAGGGTCAAGCTGGAATCAGCCCCAGCATTTT
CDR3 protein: CASSQGSSWNQPQHF

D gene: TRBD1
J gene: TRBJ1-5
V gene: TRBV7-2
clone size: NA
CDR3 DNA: TGTGCCAGCAGCCCCCAGGGGGATCAGCCCCAGCATTTT
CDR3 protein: CASSPQGDQPQHF

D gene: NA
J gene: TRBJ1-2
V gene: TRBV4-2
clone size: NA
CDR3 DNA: TGTGCCAGCAGCCAAGAGGGGGGGAATCAGGGCTACACCTTC
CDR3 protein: CASSQEGGNQGYTF

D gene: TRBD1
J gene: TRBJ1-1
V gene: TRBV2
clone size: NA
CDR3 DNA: TGTGCCAGCAGTGAGAAGGGCGGACAGGGACCGAACACTGAAGCTTTCTTT
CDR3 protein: CASSEKGGQGPNTEAFF

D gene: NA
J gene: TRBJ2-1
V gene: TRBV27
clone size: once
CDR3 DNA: TGTGCCAGCAGTCCAAGGGACTTGAGCTCCTACAATGAGCAGTTCTTC
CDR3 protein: CASSPRDLSSYNEQFF

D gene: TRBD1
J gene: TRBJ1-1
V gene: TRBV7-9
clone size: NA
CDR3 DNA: TGTGCCAGCAGCCATCCGGGACAGGGGTACACTGAAGCTTTCTTT
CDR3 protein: CASSHPGQGYTEAFF

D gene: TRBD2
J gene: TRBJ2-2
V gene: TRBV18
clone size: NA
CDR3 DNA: TGTGCCAGCTCACCACGGTCTAGCGGGGGGAACACCGGGGAGCTGTTTTTT
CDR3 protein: CASSPRSSGGNTGELFF

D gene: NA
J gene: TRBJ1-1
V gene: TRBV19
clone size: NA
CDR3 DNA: TGTGCCAGTACCCCGACAGTATACACTGAAGCTTTCTTT
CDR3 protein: CASTPTVYTEAFF

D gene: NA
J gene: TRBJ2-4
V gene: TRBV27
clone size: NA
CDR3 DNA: TGTGCCAGCAGTTTAGACAGAACCAAAAACATTCAGTACTTC
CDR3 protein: CASSLDRTKNIQYF

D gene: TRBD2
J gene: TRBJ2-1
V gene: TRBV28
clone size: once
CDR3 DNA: TGTGCCAGCAGTCCCCAGCTAGCGGGAGCTGTCAATGAGCAGTTCTTC
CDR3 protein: CASSPQLAGAVNEQFF